At least ten counts were recorded for the clone carrying this T cell receptor (beta chain). These data are taken from a study of neurological immune-mediated disorders. TCRdb used MiXCR to reprocess the 5' RACE reads, holding one entry per CDR3 protein. The sample holds 50,000 or so distinct CDR3 sequences, about 3.3% seen once. Sequencing input: PBMCs. The receptor comes from a woman aged 55-70 years with multiple sclerosis.

In nucleotides, the CDR3 is TGCAGTGCCCCGCGGGGAGCGGGCTACGAGCAGTACTTC. Amino acids: CSAPRGAGYEQYF. The V gene is TRBV20-1, the J gene TRBJ2-7; tentative D call: TRBD2 (6 bases). This CDR3 spans 13 amino acids. Germline V gene lookup returns CDR1 DFQATT and CDR2 SNEGSKA (reference sequence). V shed 6 bases and J shed 3 bases, with 15 bases lying between them.